A selection of T cell receptor beta chains follows, all from one sample in a study of blood T cell repertoires in COVID-19. Sequencing used immunoSEQ multiplex PCR; TCRdb keeps in-frame clones, though not all of them. The profile shows some 700,000 clones, 80% to 90% of them singletons. Material for sequencing was peripheral blood. These TCRs come from a woman in her late teens or twenties with acute or convalescent COVID-19. Each CDR3 is given with its conserved first and last residue. Each record gives: J gene, clone size, D gene, V gene, CDR3 DNA, CDR3 protein. D genes are given only for firm matches. Where a row states a size, it is once, few, many or the class of an expanded clone; other rows omit it.

J: TRBJ2-2
size: NA
D: TRBD1
V: TRBV29-1
DNA: TGCAGCGTAGGGGGCAACGCCGGGGAGCTGTTTTTT
CDR3: CSVGGNAGELFF

J: TRBJ1-4
size: NA
D: TRBD1
V: TRBV6-5
DNA: TGTGCCAGCAGGCCCTCAGGGGGTGGGGAAAAACTGTTTTTT
CDR3: CASRPSGGGEKLFF

J: TRBJ1-2
size: NA
D: NA
V: TRBV19
DNA: TGTGCCACCCGGACAGTCCCCTACGGCTACACCTTC
CDR3: CATRTVPYGYTF

J: TRBJ2-7
size: NA
D: TRBD1
V: TRBV9
DNA: TGTGCCAGCAGCTCGCTGGCAGGGGGCACCTACGAGCAGTACTTC
CDR3: CASSSLAGGTYEQYF

J: TRBJ1-1
size: NA
D: NA
V: TRBV4-2
DNA: TGTGCCAGCAGCCAAGGGGGAGAAACTGAAGCTTTCTTT
CDR3: CASSQGGETEAFF

J: TRBJ2-7
size: NA
D: NA
V: TRBV27
DNA: TGTGCCAGCAGTTTTCCCGGGACTTACGAGCAGTACTTC
CDR3: CASSFPGTYEQYF

J: TRBJ1-1
size: NA
D: NA
V: TRBV11-2
DNA: TGTGCCAGCGTTAGGGGGGGCACTGAAGCTTTCTTT
CDR3: CASVRGGTEAFF

J: TRBJ1-1
size: NA
D: TRBD1
V: TRBV5-1
DNA: TGCGCCAGCAGCACCACAGGGGGCGGCTCTGAAGCTTTCTTT
CDR3: CASSTTGGGSEAFF

J: TRBJ1-5
size: NA
D: NA
V: TRBV7-6
DNA: TGTGCCAGCAGCCGGGGGGGAAGGAGCAATCAGCCCCAGCATTTT
CDR3: CASSRGGRSNQPQHF

J: TRBJ2-3
size: NA
D: TRBD2
V: TRBV5-8
DNA: TGTGCCAGCAGCTTGTTATGGGGGGGGATTGCAGATACGCAGTATTTT
CDR3: CASSLLWGGIADTQYF

J: TRBJ1-3
size: NA
D: NA
V: TRBV3-1/TRBV3-2
DNA: TGTGCCAGCAGCGTCCGTGGAAACACCATATATTTT
CDR3: CASSVRGNTIYF

J: TRBJ1-2
size: NA
D: TRBD1
V: TRBV7-9
DNA: TGTGCCAGCAGCTTAGGGGGGACAGGGGCCTATGGCTACACCTTC
CDR3: CASSLGGTGAYGYTF

J: TRBJ1-2
size: NA
D: NA
V: TRBV3-1/TRBV3-2
DNA: TGTGCCAGCAGCCAAGGAGGAGTCCGGGGAGGCTACACCTTC
CDR3: CASSQGGVRGGYTF

J: TRBJ1-1
size: NA
D: TRBD1
V: TRBV6-5
DNA: TGTGCCAGCAGTTACTTAGCAGGGGGAAACACTGAAGCTTTCTTT
CDR3: CASSYLAGGNTEAFF

J: TRBJ2-4
size: NA
D: TRBD2
V: TRBV7-2
DNA: TGTGCCAGCAGCTTAGCACCTCCCCAGGGAGCGGGGCCCAAAAACATTCAGTACTTC
CDR3: CASSLAPPQGAGPKNIQYF

J: TRBJ2-2
size: NA
D: NA
V: TRBV4-1
DNA: TGCGCCAGCAGCCCAGGGGGAGGGAACACCGGGGAGCTGTTTTTT
CDR3: CASSPGGGNTGELFF

J: TRBJ1-4
size: once
D: NA
V: TRBV28
DNA: TGTGCCAGCAGTCCCGACAGCTTTAATGAAAAACTGTTTTTT
CDR3: CASSPDSFNEKLFF

J: TRBJ1-1
size: NA
D: TRBD1
V: TRBV14
DNA: TGTGCCAGCAGCCAAGAGCCGCCGGGACAGGGGTGGGAAGCTTTCTTT
CDR3: CASSQEPPGQGWEAFF

J: TRBJ2-1
size: NA
D: NA
V: TRBV25-1
DNA: TGTGCCAGCAGTGGAGATTATGAGCAGTTCTTC
CDR3: CASSGDYEQFF

J: TRBJ2-2
size: NA
D: TRBD1
V: TRBV7-3
DNA: TGTGCCAGCAGCTTACTGGTCGGCAGGGGGCTGGGCGGGGAGCTGTTTTTT
CDR3: CASSLLVGRGLGGELFF